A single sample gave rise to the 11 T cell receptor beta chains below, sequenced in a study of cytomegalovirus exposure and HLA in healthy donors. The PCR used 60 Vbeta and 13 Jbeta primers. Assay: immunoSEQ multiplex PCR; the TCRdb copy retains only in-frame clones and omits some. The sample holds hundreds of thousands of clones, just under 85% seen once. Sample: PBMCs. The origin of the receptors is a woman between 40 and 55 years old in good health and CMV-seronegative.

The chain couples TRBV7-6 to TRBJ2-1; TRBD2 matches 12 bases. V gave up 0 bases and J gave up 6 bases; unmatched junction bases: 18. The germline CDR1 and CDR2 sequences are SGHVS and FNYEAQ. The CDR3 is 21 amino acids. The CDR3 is CASSLALSSGGARVGFNEQFF. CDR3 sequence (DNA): TGTGCCAGCAGCTTAGCGCTTTCTAGCGGGGGGGCCAGGGTAGGGTTCAATGAGCAGTTCTTC.

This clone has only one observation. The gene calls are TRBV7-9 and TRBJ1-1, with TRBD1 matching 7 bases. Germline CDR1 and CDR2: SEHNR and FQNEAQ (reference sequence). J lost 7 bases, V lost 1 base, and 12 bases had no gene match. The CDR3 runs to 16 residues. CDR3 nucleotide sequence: TGTGCCAGCAGCTTAGTAGCGTCGGGACAGAAGGTTGAAGCTTTCTTT. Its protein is CASSLVASGQKVEAFF. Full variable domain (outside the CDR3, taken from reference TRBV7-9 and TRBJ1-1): DTGVSQNPRHKITKRGQNVTFRCDPISEHNRLYWYRQTLGQGPEFLTYFQNEAQLEKSRLLSDRFSAERPKGSFSTLEIQRTEQGDSAMYLCASSLVASGQKVEAFFGQGTRLTVV.

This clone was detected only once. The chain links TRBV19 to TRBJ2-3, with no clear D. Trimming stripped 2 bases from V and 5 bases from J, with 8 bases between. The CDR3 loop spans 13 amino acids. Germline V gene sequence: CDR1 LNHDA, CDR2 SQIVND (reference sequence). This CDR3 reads CASSIPQVDTQYF. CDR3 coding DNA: TGTGCCAGTAGTATACCCCAGGTAGATACGCAGTATTTT.

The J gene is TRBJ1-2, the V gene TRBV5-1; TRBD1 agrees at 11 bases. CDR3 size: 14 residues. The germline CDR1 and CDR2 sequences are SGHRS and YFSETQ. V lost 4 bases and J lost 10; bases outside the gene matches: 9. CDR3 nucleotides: TGCGCCAGCAGCGCGGGGGACAGGGGGATCGCCTACACCTTC. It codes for CASSAGDRGIAYTF.

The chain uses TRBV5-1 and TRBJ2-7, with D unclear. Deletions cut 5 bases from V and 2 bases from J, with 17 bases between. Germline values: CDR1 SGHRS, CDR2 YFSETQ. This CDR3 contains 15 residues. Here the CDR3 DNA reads TGCGCCAGCAGTCCAGACGGAGTAGCCACCTACGAGCAGTACTTC. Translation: CASSPDGVATYEQYF. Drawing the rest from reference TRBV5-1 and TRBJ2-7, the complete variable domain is KAGVTQTPRYLIKTRGQQVTLSCSPISGHRSVSWYQQTPGQGLQFLFEYFSETQRNKGNFPGRFSGRQFSNSRSEMNVSTLELGDSALYLCASSPDGVATYEQYFGPGTRLTVT.

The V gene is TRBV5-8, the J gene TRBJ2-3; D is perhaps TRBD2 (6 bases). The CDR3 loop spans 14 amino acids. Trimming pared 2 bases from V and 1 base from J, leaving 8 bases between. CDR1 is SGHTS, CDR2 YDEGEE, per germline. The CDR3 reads CASSLLAGTDTQYF. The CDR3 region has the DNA TGTGCCAGCAGCTTACTAGCCGGCACAGATACGCAGTATTTT.

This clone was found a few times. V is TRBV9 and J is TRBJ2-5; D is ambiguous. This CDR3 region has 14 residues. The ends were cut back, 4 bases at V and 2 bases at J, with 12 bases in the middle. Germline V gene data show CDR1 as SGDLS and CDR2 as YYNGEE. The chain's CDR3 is CASSPEEEQETQYF. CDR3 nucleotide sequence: TGTGCCAGCAGCCCAGAAGAGGAACAAGAGACCCAGTACTTC.

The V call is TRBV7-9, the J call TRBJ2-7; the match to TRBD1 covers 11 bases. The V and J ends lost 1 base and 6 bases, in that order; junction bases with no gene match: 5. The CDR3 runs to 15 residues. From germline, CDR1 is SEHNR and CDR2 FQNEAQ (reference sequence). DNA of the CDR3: TGTGCCAGCAGCTTAGGAGCCGGGACAGGGGGCGAGCAGTACTTC. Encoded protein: CASSLGAGTGGEQYF.

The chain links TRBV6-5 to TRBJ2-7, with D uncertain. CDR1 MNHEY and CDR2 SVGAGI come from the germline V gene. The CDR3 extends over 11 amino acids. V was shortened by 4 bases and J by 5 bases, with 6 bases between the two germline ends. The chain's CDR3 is CASSFENEQYF. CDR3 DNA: TGTGCCAGCAGTTTCGAGAACGAGCAGTACTTC.

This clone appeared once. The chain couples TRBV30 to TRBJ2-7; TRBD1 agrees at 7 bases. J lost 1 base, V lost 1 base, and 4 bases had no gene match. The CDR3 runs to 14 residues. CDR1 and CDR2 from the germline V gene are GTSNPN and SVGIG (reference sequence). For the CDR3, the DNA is TGTGCCTGGAGTGGACAGGGAATATCCTACGAGCAGTACTTC. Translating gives CAWSGQGISYEQYF.

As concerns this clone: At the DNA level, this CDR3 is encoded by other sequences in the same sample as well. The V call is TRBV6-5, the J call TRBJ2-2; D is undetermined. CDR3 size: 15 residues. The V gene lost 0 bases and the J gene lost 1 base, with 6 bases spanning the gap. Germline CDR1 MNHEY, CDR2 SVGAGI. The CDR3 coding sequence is TGTGCCAGCAGTTACTCGACTCAGAACACCGGGGAGCTGTTTTTT. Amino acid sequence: CASSYSTQNTGELFF.